In its sample, the clone carrying this TCR beta chain was seen a few times. This entry belongs to a study of blood T cells in healthy people across ages. Turning to the study itself: About one barcoded beta molecule was captured per two T cells (by template switching).

CDR3 length: 16 amino acids. Germline V CDR1 and CDR2: MNHNS, SASEGT. Trimming took off 3 bases at V and 6 bases at J, with 15 bases between the two ends. Using a J-beta primer mix together with a sample-barcoded 5' primer, a second PCR was run for 7 to 11 cycles. MiXCR was run by TCRdb on the 5' RACE reads, yielding one entry per CDR3 protein. The sample has about a million distinct CDR3 sequences; 48% are singletons. This chain uses TRBV6-1 with TRBJ1-6, with D maybe TRBD1 (6 bases). The source of this sequence is a man aged 25-40 years in good health. Sequencing was carried out using blood. The CDR3 nucleotides read TGTGCCAGCAGTGACGGGGGGGCCCTGTTTAATTCACCCCTCCACTTT. Translating it yields CASSDGGALFNSPLHF.